This T cell receptor beta chain was captured by sequencing in a study of control samples from healthy donors and cancer patients (TCRdb year 2020). This clone was detected only a few times. Its recognized antigen is unknown. Per-nucleotide qualities are absent, and no much larger clonotype sits a single base away. Library construction relied on the immunoSEQ multiplex PCR assay. In its TCRdb copy, this immuneACCESS table keeps in-frame sequences only and misses some clones. Where compared with another copy, unresolved V genes explain less than half of these, and the others have no known cause. The sample data list fewer than 300,000 clones, and roughly 82% of these were observed just once. The ten largest account for about an eighth of the sample. Its CDR3 holds 18 amino acids, cysteine through phenylalanine. Only the CDR3 DNA is retained, 54 bases long and in frame from the first base. As encoded in the germline V gene, CDR1 is LGHNA while CDR2 is YNFKEQ. V loses 0 bases of germline sequence and J loses 1 base, and the interval between the two ends is 16 bases.

The sequence is built from TRBV4-2 and TRBJ1-3; the D gene lacks a confident call. The sample consisted of PBMCs. This clonotype originated in an older woman with lung cancer. The CDR3 protein sequence reads: CASSQEGLRLLSGNTIYF. The bases read TGTGCCAGCAGCCAAGAAGGGTTGAGGTTACTTTCTGGAAACACCATATATTTT.